Listed here are 27 T cell receptor beta chains from one sample, sequenced in a study of sequential checkpoint blockade in melanoma. The treatment is: randomized to nivolumab then ipilimumab (arm A) or the reverse (arm B). Assay used: immunoSEQ multiplex PCR; TCRdb lists only in-frame clones, some missing. Of under 1,000 clones listed, 25% to 30% are singletons. Sequenced here: tumor tissue (inferred from file names), sampled from a patient given nivolumab and ipilimumab in sequence. The origin of the receptors is a human donor with melanoma.

V gene TRBV23-1 combines with J gene TRBJ2-7; 9 bases are shared with TRBD1. TRBV23-1 falls under the ORF class, with uncertain function. V lost 6 bases and J lost 3; bases outside the gene matches: 12. The CDR3 is made up of 16 amino acids. This chain's CDR3 is CASSPRDRVFNYEQYF. In DNA, the CDR3 is TGCGCCAGCAGCCCGCGGGACAGGGTCTTTAACTACGAGCAGTACTTC.

By sample fraction, this clone is large (0.1 to 1%). The J gene is TRBJ2-7, the V gene TRBV23-1, with 8 nucleotides matching TRBD1. TRBV23-1 is marked as an open reading frame, function uncertain. Unmatched junction bases numbered 7, after V lost 6 bases and J lost 6 bases. The CDR3 totals 13 residues. The CDR3 nucleotides read TGCGCCAGCAGCCCGTGGACAGGGAGCGAGCAGTACTTC. Translation gives CASSPWTGSEQYF.

J is TRBJ1-2 and V is TRBV28; D is undetermined. Looked up from germline, CDR1 is MDHEN and CDR2 is SYDVKM. Trimming shortened V by 2 bases and J by 8 bases, and 12 bases separated the two germline ends. This CDR3 region has 13 residues. The CDR3 protein is CASSLAVQWGYTF. The CDR3 DNA follows: TGTGCCAGCAGTTTAGCGGTGCAGTGGGGCTACACCTTC.

The chain carries TRBV9 and TRBJ2-3; 12 positions agree with TRBD2. Germline CDR1 and CDR2: SGDLS and YYNGEE. The CDR3 sequence is 16 residues long. V lost 4 bases to trimming and J lost 4 bases; unmatched junction nucleotides: 7. The CDR3 coding sequence is TGTGCCAGCAGCCCAGGACTAGCGGGGAGGTCAGATACGCAGTATTTT. Translation gives CASSPGLAGRSDTQYF.

V is TRBV5-1 and J is TRBJ1-4, with 7 bases lining up with TRBD1. CDR3 length equals 15 residues. The V segment lost 2 bases and the J segment 7 bases; nucleotides outside the gene matches: 8. Germline CDR1 reads SGHRS; CDR2 reads YFSETQ. In nucleotides, the CDR3 is TGCGCCAGCAGCTTCTCCGGGACAGCTACTGAAAAACTGTTTTTT. This translates into CASSFSGTATEKLFF.

The chain combines TRBV11-3 with TRBJ2-4; 10 bases are a match to TRBD1. The CDR3 is 14 amino acids. From germline, CDR1 is SGHNT and CDR2 YENEEA. V shed 5 bases and J 9 bases; nucleotides not matched to a gene: 7. CDR3 amino acids: CASSRQGAAGIQYF. CDR3 in DNA: TGTGCCAGCAGCCGACAGGGGGCCGCGGGCATTCAGTACTTC.

The CDR3 DNA is TGCGCCAGCACCAGGGGGATGGGTCAGCCCCAGCATTTT. This gives the protein CASTRGMGQPQHF. V is TRBV10-2 and J is TRBJ1-5; 7 nucleotides align to TRBD1. CDR1 is WSHSY, CDR2 SAAADI, per germline. The CDR3 runs 13 residues. The V segment lost 7 bases and the J segment 6 bases; nucleotides outside the gene matches: 6.

The chain links TRBV28 to TRBJ2-5; D is perhaps TRBD1 or TRBD2 (6 bases each). The CDR3 has 15 amino acids. Germline-derived CDR1 and CDR2 are MDHEN and SYDVKM. The germline V and J ends were trimmed by 2 bases and 1 base, with 11 bases remaining between them. CDR3 sequence reads: CASSLGRGGQETQYF. CDR3 bases: TGTGCCAGCAGTTTAGGCAGGGGAGGCCAAGAGACCCAGTACTTC.

V gene TRBV11-3 combines with J gene TRBJ1-2; tentatively, D is TRBD1 (5 bases). The CDR3 runs to 17 residues. The germline V and J ends were trimmed by 3 bases and 2 bases, with 19 bases remaining between them. Germline CDR1 is SGHNT and CDR2 is YENEEA. CDR3 sequence reads: CASSLGPRTGQNYGYTF. For the CDR3, the DNA is TGTGCCAGCAGCTTGGGGCCCCGTACGGGGCAAAACTATGGCTACACCTTC.

This chain connects TRBV11-3 to TRBJ2-3, with TRBD2 matching over 8 bases. The trim removed 5 bases at V and 4 bases at J, leaving 14 bases unmatched. Germline loops: CDR1 SGHNT, CDR2 YENEEA. The CDR3 has 17 residues. The chain's CDR3 is CASSPHRGGYSADTQYF. CDR3 nucleotide sequence: TGTGCCAGCAGCCCCCACCGGGGGGGTTATTCGGCAGATACGCAGTATTTT.

The rearrangement uses TRBV28 and TRBJ2-7, with 8 bases matching TRBD1. The CDR3 spans 15 residues. The J segment lost 6 bases and the V segment lost 6 bases, leaving 13 bases of the junction unmatched. CDR1 is MDHEN and CDR2 is SYDVKM in the germline V gene. CDR3 sequence: CASSFLRPGGIEQYF. Here the CDR3 DNA reads TGTGCCAGCAGCTTCCTTCGACCAGGGGGCATCGAGCAGTACTTC.

This clone occurred a few times. V and J are TRBV11-3 and TRBJ1-6; D is unresolved. The CDR3 has 14 amino acids. CDR1 and CDR2 from the germline V gene are SGHNT and YENEEA. V was clipped by 5 bases and J by 3 bases, with 8 bases between them. This CDR3 reads CASSTGIYNSPLHF. The CDR3, as DNA: TGTGCCAGCAGCACCGGGATCTATAATTCACCCCTCCACTTT.

This clone came up a few times. The gene calls are TRBV18 and TRBJ1-2, with D unclear. The CDR3 contains 14 residues. Germline V CDR1 and CDR2: KGHSH, LQKENI. V dropped 8 bases and J dropped 6 bases, with 19 bases sitting between them. The CDR3 nucleotides are TGTGCCAGCCGGCTAGAAGAGGGTCTCCATGGCTACACCTTC. This sequence encodes CASRLEEGLHGYTF. Full variable domain (missing parts from reference TRBV18 and TRBJ1-2): NAGVMQNPRHLVRRRGQEARLRCSPMKGHSHVYWYRQLPEEGLKFMVYLQKENIIDESGMPKERFSAEFPKEGPSILRIQQVVRGDSAAYFCASRLEEGLHGYTFGSGTRLTVV.

This clone was seen more than once but under ten times. The chain combines TRBV28 with TRBJ2-7, with 8 bases aligning to TRBD1. CDR3 length: 14 residues. J gave up 2 bases and V 8 bases, and 8 bases lay outside the gene matches. Germline loops: CDR1 MDHEN, CDR2 SYDVKM. The CDR3 nucleotides read TGTGCCAGCGACCGGACAGGGTACCCCTACGAGCAGTACTTC. This sequence encodes CASDRTGYPYEQYF.

This rearrangement joins TRBV11-3 to TRBJ1-3, with D perhaps matching TRBD1 (6 bases). This CDR3 contains 15 residues. The germline CDR1 and CDR2 sequences are SGHNT and YENEEA. Trimming removed 5 bases at V and 3 bases at J, with 14 bases between. The CDR3 protein is CASSLTRGDGNTIYF. The CDR3 coding sequence is TGTGCCAGCAGCCTAACCAGGGGTGATGGAAACACCATATATTTT. Variable domain in full (rest from reference TRBV11-3 and TRBJ1-3): EAGVVQSPRYKIIEKKQPVAFWCNPISGHNTLYWYLQNLGQGPELLIRYENEEAVDDSQLPKDRFSAERLKGVDSTLKIQPAELGDSAVYLCASSLTRGDGNTIYFGEGSWLTVV.

This chain uses TRBV29-1 with TRBJ2-2; D perhaps matches TRBD2 (5 bases). The germline V and J ends were trimmed by 4 bases and 4 bases, with 13 bases remaining between them. CDR1 is SQVTM, CDR2 ANQGSEA, per germline. The CDR3 length is 14 residues. This CDR3 is CSVAVGVVTGELFF. The CDR3 DNA is TGCAGCGTTGCCGTCGGGGTGGTCACCGGGGAGCTGTTTTTT.

In its sample, this clone ranks as medium-sized (0.01 to 0.1%). J is TRBJ1-5 and V is TRBV11-3, with D possibly being TRBD1 (5 bases). The germline V gene has CDR1 SGHNT and CDR2 YENEEA. Trimming took off 3 bases at V and 7 bases at J, with 13 bases between the two ends. This CDR3 is 14 amino acids long. The CDR3 protein is CASSLGGAWQPQHF. In DNA form, the CDR3 reads TGTGCCAGCAGCTTGGGAGGGGCTTGGCAGCCCCAGCATTTT.

Written as DNA, the CDR3 is TGTGCCAGCAGCAGGACAGGGTCAGGGGAGCTGTTTTTT. It translates to CASSRTGSGELFF. The chain links TRBV6-8 to TRBJ2-2, with 8 bases aligning to TRBD1. Germline CDR1 reads MNHGY; CDR2 reads SAAAGT. This CDR3 spans 13 amino acids. The trim removed 6 bases at V and 8 bases at J, leaving 5 bases unmatched.

The sample holds a few counts of this clone. This sequence joins TRBV1 and TRBJ1-1. TRBV1 is a pseudogene locus. CDR3 length equals 13 residues. The CDR3 coding sequence is TGCACCAGCAGCCAAGATTGCTACACTGAAGCTTTCTTT. This codes for CTSSQDCYTEAFF.

This chain joins TRBV11-3 and TRBJ1-4; TRBD1 might be the D (6 bases). The CDR3 sequence is 16 residues long. Trimming shortened V by 3 bases and J by 5 bases, and 16 bases separated the two germline ends. CDR1 and CDR2 from the germline V gene are SGHNT and YENEEA. The CDR3 coding sequence is TGTGCCAGCAGCTTCTCCGGGGGGGCGCGAAATGAAAAACTGTTTTTT. Translating gives CASSFSGGARNEKLFF.

This sequence joins TRBV28 and TRBJ2-3, with no clear D. The germline V gene has CDR1 MDHEN and CDR2 SYDVKM. This CDR3 is built from 13 residues. In nucleotides, the CDR3 is TGTGGCCTAAAGGGTAGGGGCACAGATACGCAGTATTTT. Translating gives CGLKGRGTDTQYF.

The CDR3 DNA reads as TGTGCCAGCAGCTTCGGATCCCCCGCAGATACGCAGTATTTT. Amino acids: CASSFGSPADTQYF. This chain links TRBV11-3 with TRBJ2-3; D not certain. V was shortened by 3 bases and J by 4 bases, with 11 bases between the two germline ends. This CDR3 is 14 amino acids long. Germline V gene data show CDR1 as SGHNT and CDR2 as YENEEA.

The chain joins TRBV15 to TRBJ1-6, with D unresolved. The CDR3 is 14 residues long. Germline CDR1 and CDR2: LNHNV and YYDKDF (reference sequence). The V end was cut by 6 bases, the J end by 3 bases, with 9 bases between. DNA for the CDR3: TGTGCCACCAGTTCGGGCCTCTATAATTCACCCCTCCACTTT. This codes for CATSSGLYNSPLHF.

By sample fraction, this clone is large. V usage is TRBV6-8 and J usage is TRBJ1-1, with D uncertain. Germline V gene lookup returns CDR1 MNHGY and CDR2 SAAAGT. Trimming removed 5 bases from V and 6 bases from J, with 10 bases in between. This CDR3 has 12 amino acids. The CDR3 DNA sequence: TGTGCCAGCAGTGTAGGGAGAGCTGAAGCTTTCTTT. This gives the protein CASSVGRAEAFF.

The CDR3 protein is CASSVPGYPQETQYF. In DNA form, the CDR3 reads TGCGCCAGCAGCGTACCAGGGTACCCCCAAGAGACCCAGTACTTC. The rearrangement uses TRBV23-1 and TRBJ2-5, with a weak D call TRBD1 (5 bases). TRBV23-1 is recorded as an ORF, its role being uncertain. With 6 bases removed from V and 1 base from J, the gap between germline ends came to 15 bases. The CDR3 contains 15 residues.

The chain combines TRBV6-8 with TRBJ2-7; 8 nucleotides match TRBD1. With 5 bases clipped from V and 6 bases from J, the junction kept 3 bases outside the gene matches. Germline V CDR1 and CDR2: MNHGY, SAAAGT. The CDR3 is 12 amino acids. CDR3 sequence: CASSQTGVEQYF. The CDR3 DNA follows: TGTGCCAGCAGTCAGACAGGGGTCGAGCAGTACTTC.

This clone was seen a handful of times. V and J are TRBV19 and TRBJ1-3; possible D gene TRBD1, 5 bases. Per the germline V gene, CDR1 is LNHDA and CDR2 is SQIVND (reference sequence). The CDR3 totals 14 residues. Trimming stripped 7 bases from V and 4 bases from J, with 14 bases between. The CDR3, as DNA: TGTGCCAGTATCACCGCAGGGTACGGAAACACCATATATTTT. Its protein product is CASITAGYGNTIYF.